This TCR beta chain was identified in a study of identical twins. There are many counts of this clonotype. TCRdb re-called the 5' RACE reads through MiXCR, storing one row per CDR3 protein. The repertoire has 200,000 to 250,000 distinct CDR3 sequences, more than 6.5% of them found once; the top ten carry less than 2.5%. The CDR3 has 15 amino acids. Trimming pared 5 bases from V and 2 bases from J, leaving 15 bases between. Germline V lookup: CDR1 DFQATT, CDR2 SNEGSKA (reference sequence). These data also featured in a second study, about yellow fever vaccine responses in identical twins.

This TCR derives from a woman younger than 30 in good health. Sequences were obtained from memory (CD45RO+) T cells sorted from blood. The V and J genes are TRBV20-1 and TRBJ2-2, with D hard to call. The CDR3 bases are TGCAGTGCTCAGACGGCTAGGTTTAACACCGGGGAGCTGTTTTTT. Translated: CSAQTARFNTGELFF.